The TCR beta chain described here comes from a study of cytomegalovirus exposure and HLA in healthy donors. Study details: Unique TCRs from HLA-typed donors, approximately 80 million of them, were held in an early data release. Study findings and constraints: Reportedly, fewer N-insertions than the approximately 700-donor mean appeared in an Asian-associated ancestry cluster in a later analysis.

V shed 4 bases, J shed 7 bases, and the junction held 18 bases outside the gene matches. Germline CDR1 and CDR2: SGHVS and FNYEAQ. CDR3 length equals 17 residues. With respect to this clone: The antigen is undetermined.

60 Vbeta and 13 Jbeta primers were used in PCR. The protocol was immunoSEQ multiplex PCR, while the TCRdb copy is restricted to in-frame clones and leaves out a portion. This sample has under 200,000 clones, with around 83% found just once. The chain joins TRBV7-6 to TRBJ2-7; 8 nucleotides line up with TRBD1. The source is a man aged 40-55 years in good health and CMV-seropositive. Sequenced: PBMCs. The CDR3 DNA sequence: TGTGCCAGCAGCTCCAATAACCGGGACAGGAACCCTTGGGAGCAGTACTTC. Encoded protein: CASSSNNRDRNPWEQYF.